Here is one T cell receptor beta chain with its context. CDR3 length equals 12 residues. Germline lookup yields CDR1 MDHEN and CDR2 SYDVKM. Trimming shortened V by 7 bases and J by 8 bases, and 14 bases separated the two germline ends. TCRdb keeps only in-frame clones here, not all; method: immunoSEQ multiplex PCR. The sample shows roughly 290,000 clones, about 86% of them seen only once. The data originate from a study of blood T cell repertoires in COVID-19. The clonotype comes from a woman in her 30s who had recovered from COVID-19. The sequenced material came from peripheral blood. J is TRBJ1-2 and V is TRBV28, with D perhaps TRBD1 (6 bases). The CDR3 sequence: CASTPSGQGYTF. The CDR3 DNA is TGTGCCAGCACCCCCTCCGGACAGGGCTACACCTTC.